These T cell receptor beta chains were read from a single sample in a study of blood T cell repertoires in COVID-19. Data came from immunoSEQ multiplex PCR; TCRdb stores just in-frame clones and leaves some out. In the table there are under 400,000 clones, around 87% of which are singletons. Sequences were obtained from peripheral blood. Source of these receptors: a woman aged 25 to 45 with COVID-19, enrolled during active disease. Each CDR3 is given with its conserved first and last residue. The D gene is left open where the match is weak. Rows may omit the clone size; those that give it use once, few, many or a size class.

CASSLVTGGGGPVDTQYF | TGTGCCAGCAGCTTAGTAACTGGCGGGGGAGGGCCGGTAGATACGCAGTATTTT | TRBJ2-3 | 18 | TRBD2 | TRBV7-2 | .
CASSIDGQGTYEQYF | TGTGCCAGTAGTATAGATGGACAGGGCACCTACGAGCAGTACTTC | TRBJ2-7 | 15 | TRBD1 | TRBV19 | .
CASSQAVANEQFF | TGCGCCAGCAGCCAAGCAGTAGCTAATGAGCAGTTCTTC | TRBJ2-1 | 13 | . | TRBV4-1 | .
CASSYSKTDEAFF | TGTGCCAGCAGTTACTCGAAGACAGACGAAGCTTTCTTT | TRBJ1-1 | 13 | . | TRBV6-5 | once
CASGWTGGAGELFF | TGTGCCAGCGGTTGGACAGGGGGAGCCGGGGAGCTGTTTTTT | TRBJ2-2 | 14 | TRBD1 | TRBV6-5 | .
CASSHPGTFYEQYF | TGCGCCAGCAGCCATCCCGGGACTTTCTACGAGCAGTACTTC | TRBJ2-7 | 14 | . | TRBV4-1 | .
CASSGPLLAGGPNEQFF | TGTGCCAGCAGTGGCCCCCTCCTAGCGGGAGGGCCCAATGAGCAGTTCTTC | TRBJ2-1 | 17 | TRBD2 | TRBV28 | .
CASRLTGRGQQETQYF | TGTGCCAGCAGGTTAACGGGCAGGGGGCAACAAGAGACCCAGTACTTC | TRBJ2-5 | 16 | TRBD1 | TRBV7-3 | .
CATSVPSGTGEQFF | TGTGCCACCAGTGTTCCTAGCGGGACTGGAGAGCAGTTCTTC | TRBJ2-1 | 14 | TRBD2 | TRBV24-1 | .
CASSPSTGDKETQYF | TGCGCCAGCAGTCCTTCGACAGGGGACAAGGAGACCCAGTACTTC | TRBJ2-5 | 15 | TRBD1 | TRBV23-1 | once